Below, 22 T cell receptor beta chains from the same sample are listed, as sequenced in a study of cytomegalovirus exposure and HLA in healthy donors (dated by TCRdb to between 2016 and 2019). Libraries were built with the immunoSEQ multiplex PCR assay. As stored in TCRdb, this immuneACCESS dataset retains in-frame rearrangements with V and J assigned. A fraction of the clones does not appear; measured against another copy, unresolved V genes explain less than half of the discrepancy, and the remainder lacks a known reason. The sample has 35,000 to 50,000 clones on record, 93% of them singletons. Roughly 2.1% of the sample lies in the top ten. The sequenced material came from PBMCs. These receptors all come from a woman under 30 in good health and CMV-seronegative.

V gene TRBV2 combines with J gene TRBJ2-3, with 8 bases that match TRBD2. V trimming: 2 bases; J trimming: 0 bases; junction bases outside the gene matches: 10. The CDR3 runs to 18 residues. Germline assignment: CDR1 SNHLY and CDR2 FYNNEI. Here the CDR3 reads CASSESGGGLSSTDTQYF. The CDR3 DNA follows: TGTGCCAGCAGTGAAAGTGGCGGGGGGCTTTCTAGCACAGATACGCAGTATTTT.

CDR3 nucleotides: TGTGCCAGCAGTTCGGGACAGGGGAAAGAGACCCAGTACTTC. Translation gives CASSSGQGKETQYF. The V gene is TRBV28, the J gene TRBJ2-5, with 10 positions matching TRBD1. The germline V gene has CDR1 MDHEN and CDR2 SYDVKM. The CDR3 runs 14 residues. V was pared by 4 bases and J by 3 bases, with 2 bases of the junction left unmatched.

The rearrangement uses TRBV19 and TRBJ2-6, with D possibly matching TRBD1 (6 bases). CDR3 length: 13 amino acids. V lost 6 bases to trimming and J lost 12 bases, with 15 bases between them. CDR1 is LNHDA and CDR2 is SQIVND in the germline V gene (reference sequence). The CDR3 spells CASSQRTEPVLTF. CDR3 sequence (DNA): TGTGCCAGTAGCCAAAGGACAGAACCCGTCCTGACTTTC. The full variable domain, completed using reference TRBV19 and TRBJ2-6, is DGGITQSPKYLFRKEGQNVTLSCEQNLNHDAMYWYRQDPGQGLRLIYYSQIVNDFQKGDIAEGYSVSREKKESFPLTVTSAQKNPTAFYLCASSQRTEPVLTFGAGSRLTVL.

V gene TRBV19 combines with J gene TRBJ2-1, with TRBD1 matching 7 bases. The ends lost 5 bases at V and 6 bases at J; junction bases unmatched: 7. The germline CDR1 and CDR2 sequences are LNHDA and SQIVND (reference sequence). The CDR3 has 14 residues. The CDR3 DNA reads TGTGCCAGTAGTGGACAGGCCCAAGTCAATGAGCAGTTCTTC. Translating gives CASSGQAQVNEQFF.

The chain has TRBV29-1 and TRBJ1-1; D is uncertain. V lost 4 bases and J 5 bases, leaving 11 bases between the germline ends. The CDR3 has 12 residues. Germline CDR1 SQVTM, CDR2 ANQGSEA. CDR3 DNA: TGCAGCGTTGTGGTGGCTGTAACTGAAGCTTTCTTT. Its translation is CSVVVAVTEAFF.

The chain is built from TRBV11-2 and TRBJ2-7; 10 nucleotides match TRBD1. V lost 2 bases, J lost 0 bases, and 4 bases stayed unmatched. In germline, CDR1 is SGHAT, CDR2 FQNNGV. This CDR3 comprises 16 residues. The CDR3 nucleotides read TGTGCCAGCAGCTTATCGGGGGACAGGGGCTCCTACGAGCAGTACTTC. Amino acids: CASSLSGDRGSYEQYF.

V gene TRBV7-8 combines with J gene TRBJ2-4; TRBD2 matches 12 bases. The germline V gene has CDR1 SGHVS and CDR2 FQNEAQ. V was pared by 2 bases and J by 8 bases, with 10 bases of the junction left unmatched. The CDR3 runs to 17 residues. DNA for the CDR3: TGTGCCAGCAGCTTACGGGGTCTAGCGGGAGGGCCAGACATTCAGTACTTC. It codes for CASSLRGLAGGPDIQYF. The entire variable domain, with the rest obtained from reference TRBV7-8 and TRBJ2-4, is as follows: GAGVSQSPRYKVAKRGQDVALRCDPISGHVSLFWYQQALGQGPEFLTYFQNEAQLDKSGLPSDRFFAERPEGSVSTLKIQRTQQEDSAVYLCASSLRGLAGGPDIQYFGAGTRLSVL.

The chain links TRBV2 to TRBJ1-2, with 8 bases fitting TRBD1. The CDR3 contains 16 residues. Unmatched junction bases numbered 13, after V lost 6 bases and J lost 4 bases. Germline CDR1 SNHLY, CDR2 FYNNEI. CDR3 DNA sequence: TGTGCCAGCAGCGGTCGGACAGGGCCTTCTTTCTATGGCTACACCTTC. Translating it yields CASSGRTGPSFYGYTF.

CDR3 nucleotides: TGTGCCAGCAGCTTCTACCCCTCCAACTCTAACTATGGCTACACCTTC. Amino acids: CASSFYPSNSNYGYTF. The genes are TRBV5-6 and TRBJ1-2; D call uncertain. V lost 2 bases and J lost 0, with 14 bases in between. This CDR3 contains 16 residues. Germline V gene sequence: CDR1 SGHDT, CDR2 YYEEEE.

The chain carries TRBV6-6 and TRBJ2-7; 8 nucleotides match TRBD1. The V gene's germline CDR1 is MNHNY and CDR2 SVGAGI (reference sequence). Germline trimming cut 6 bases from V and 5 bases from J; bases unmatched to any gene: 3. The CDR3 runs to 12 residues. CDR3 loop: CASSGQGDEQYF. The CDR3 DNA reads as TGTGCCAGCAGCGGACAGGGTGACGAGCAGTACTTC.

This chain links TRBV28 with TRBJ2-7, with TRBD2 matching 11 bases. The V gene's germline CDR1 is MDHEN and CDR2 SYDVKM. Trimming cost V 4 bases and J 2 bases; bases outside gene matches: 4. The length of the CDR3 is 15 residues. The CDR3 DNA sequence: TGTGCCAGCAGTTCGACTAGCGGGATAGCCTACGAGCAGTACTTC. Amino acid sequence: CASSSTSGIAYEQYF. Full variable domain (rest looked up from reference TRBV28 and TRBJ2-7): DVKVTQSSRYLVKRTGEKVFLECVQDMDHENMFWYRQDPGLGLRLIYFSYDVKMKEKGDIPEGYSVSREKKERFSLILESASTNQTSMYLCASSSTSGIAYEQYFGPGTRLTVT.

The chain links TRBV28 to TRBJ1-2, with a possible D match to TRBD1 (5 bases). This CDR3 is 18 amino acids long. The germline CDR1 and CDR2 sequences are MDHEN and SYDVKM. The ends were cut back, 4 bases at V and 4 bases at J, with 25 bases in the middle. The chain's CDR3 is CASSSGQGGDRGPYGYTF. CDR3 nucleotides: TGTGCCAGCAGTTCCGGCCAAGGAGGGGACCGGGGCCCCTATGGCTACACCTTC.

This clone was detected once. The chain combines TRBV5-6 with TRBJ2-2; 9 bases are shared with TRBD2. Germline V gene data show CDR1 as SGHDT and CDR2 as YYEEEE. CDR3 size: 14 residues. V was clipped by 1 base and J by 7 bases; unmatched bases: 2. The CDR3 region is CASSLPTSGGELFF. CDR3 DNA: TGTGCCAGCAGCTTGCCGACTAGCGGCGGGGAGCTGTTTTTT.

The chain couples TRBV27 to TRBJ1-2; D is uncertain. Deletions cut 5 bases from V and 1 base from J, with 14 bases between. The CDR3 has 15 residues. Germline loops: CDR1 MNHEY, CDR2 SMNVEV (reference sequence). The CDR3 reads CASSKLTADNYGYTF. The CDR3 DNA reads TGTGCCAGCAGTAAGCTTACAGCGGATAACTATGGCTACACCTTC.

CDR3 loop: CASSPGTREFF. In DNA form, the CDR3 reads TGTGCCAGCAGCCCCGGGACAAGAGAGTTCTTC. The chain recombines TRBV14 with TRBJ2-1, with D possibly TRBD1 on 6 matching bases. In germline, CDR1 is SGHDN, CDR2 FVKESK. Trimming shortened V by 4 bases and J by 14 bases, and 12 bases separated the two germline ends. The CDR3 has 11 residues.

The chain has TRBV11-2 and TRBJ2-5; the D is unclear. Deletions cut 3 bases from V and 1 base from J, with 6 bases between. Germline V gene sequence: CDR1 SGHAT, CDR2 FQNNGV. CDR3 length: 13 residues. The CDR3 spells CASSFAAQETQYF. The CDR3 DNA sequence: TGTGCCAGCAGCTTTGCGGCCCAAGAGACCCAGTACTTC.

This clone showed up just once. The chain employs TRBV6-6 and TRBJ1-2; no definite D call. The V and J ends lost 2 bases and 6 bases respectively, with 10 bases between them. The CDR3 length is 13 residues. Germline V gene data show CDR1 as MNHNY and CDR2 as SVGAGI (reference sequence). The CDR3: CASSYQQLDGYTF. In DNA, the CDR3 is TGTGCCAGCAGTTACCAACAGTTAGATGGCTACACCTTC.

The count of this clone is one. This rearrangement joins TRBV5-4 to TRBJ2-1, with 7 nucleotides matching TRBD2. The CDR3 totals 16 residues. Trimming took 4 bases from V and 7 from J; bases not matched to a gene: 14. Germline values: CDR1 SGHNT, CDR2 YYREEE (reference sequence). The CDR3 sequence: CASSDRDYGGKNEQFF. DNA of the CDR3: TGTGCCAGCAGCGACCGGGACTATGGGGGGAAAAATGAGCAGTTCTTC.

J is TRBJ2-1 and V is TRBV2; D perhaps matches TRBD2 (6 bases). The CDR3 sequence is 14 residues long. The V end lost 4 bases, the J end lost 5 bases, and 12 bases lay between the germline ends. The germline V gene has CDR1 SNHLY and CDR2 FYNNEI. CDR3 in DNA: TGTGCCAGCAGTGCCAAGCGGGTTAACAATGAGCAGTTCTTC. This codes for CASSAKRVNNEQFF.

The DNA for the CDR3 is TGTGCCAGTACCGATAGGAGGACCGGGAATCAGCCCCAGCATTTT. Translation: CASTDRRTGNQPQHF. The J gene is TRBJ1-5, the V gene TRBV19; D uncertain. Deletions cut 7 bases from V and 4 bases from J, with 17 bases between. This CDR3 has 15 amino acids. CDR1 LNHDA and CDR2 SQIVND come from the germline V gene (reference sequence).

In DNA, the CDR3 is TGTGCCAGCAGCCGAAAACCAGTGCGGGGAACCTACGAGCAGTACTTC. Translating gives CASSRKPVRGTYEQYF. V is TRBV7-9 and J is TRBJ2-7; possible D gene TRBD2, 6 bases. Deletions cut 5 bases from V and 2 bases from J, with 19 bases between. The germline V gene has CDR1 SEHNR and CDR2 FQNEAQ (reference sequence). The CDR3 consists of 16 residues.

Only one count was recorded for this clone. The chain uses TRBV5-6 and TRBJ2-3; perhaps TRBD2 as D (8 bases). This CDR3 is 17 amino acids long. Per the germline V gene, CDR1 is SGHDT and CDR2 is YYEEEE. Trimming took 6 bases from V and 2 from J, leaving 22 bases between them. The CDR3 region is CASTRGGGGFHTDTQYF. The CDR3 nucleotides read TGTGCCAGCACCAGGGGGGGCGGGGGGTTTCACACAGATACGCAGTATTTT.